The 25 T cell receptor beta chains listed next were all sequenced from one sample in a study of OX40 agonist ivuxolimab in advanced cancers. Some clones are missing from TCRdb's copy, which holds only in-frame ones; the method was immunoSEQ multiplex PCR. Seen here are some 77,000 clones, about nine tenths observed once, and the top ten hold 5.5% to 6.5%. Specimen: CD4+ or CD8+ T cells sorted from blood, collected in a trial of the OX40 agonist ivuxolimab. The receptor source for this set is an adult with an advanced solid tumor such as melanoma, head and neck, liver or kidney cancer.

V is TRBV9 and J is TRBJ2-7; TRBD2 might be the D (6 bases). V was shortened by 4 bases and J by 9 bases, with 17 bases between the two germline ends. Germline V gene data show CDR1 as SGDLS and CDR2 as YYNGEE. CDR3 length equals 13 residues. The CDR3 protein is CASSPAGGSGQYF. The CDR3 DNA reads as TGTGCCAGCAGCCCAGCGGGCGGTAGCGGGCAGTACTTC. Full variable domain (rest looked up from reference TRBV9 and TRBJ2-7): DSGVTQTPKHLITATGQRVTLRCSPRSGDLSVYWYQQSLDQGLQFLIQYYNGEERAKGNILERFSAQQFPDLHSELNLSSLELGDSALYFCASSPAGGSGQYFGPGTRLTVT.

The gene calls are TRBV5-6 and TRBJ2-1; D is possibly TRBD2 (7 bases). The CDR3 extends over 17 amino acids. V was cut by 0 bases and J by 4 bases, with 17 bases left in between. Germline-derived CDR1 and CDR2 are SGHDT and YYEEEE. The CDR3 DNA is TGTGCCAGCAGCTTGGCCGGAAGGGGGGGCTCTTACAATGAGCAGTTCTTC. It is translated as CASSLAGRGGSYNEQFF.

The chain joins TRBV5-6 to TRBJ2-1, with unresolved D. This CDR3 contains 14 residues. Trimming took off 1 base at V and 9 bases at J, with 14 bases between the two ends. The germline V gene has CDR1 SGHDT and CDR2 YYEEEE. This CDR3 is CASSLQGPSLEQFF. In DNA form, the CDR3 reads TGTGCCAGCAGCTTGCAAGGACCCTCGCTTGAGCAGTTCTTC.

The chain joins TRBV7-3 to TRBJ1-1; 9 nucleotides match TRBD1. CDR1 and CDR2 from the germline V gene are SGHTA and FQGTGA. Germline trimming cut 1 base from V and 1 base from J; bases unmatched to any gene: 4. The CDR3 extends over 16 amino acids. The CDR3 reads CASSLKDRGPNTEAFF. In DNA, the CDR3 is TGTGCCAGCAGCTTAAAGGACAGGGGCCCGAACACTGAAGCTTTCTTT.

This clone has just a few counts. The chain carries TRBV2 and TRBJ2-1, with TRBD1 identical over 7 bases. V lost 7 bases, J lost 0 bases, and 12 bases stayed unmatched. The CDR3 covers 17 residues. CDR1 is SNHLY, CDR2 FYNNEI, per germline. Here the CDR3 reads CASTRDRTGNSYNEQFF. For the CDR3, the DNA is TGTGCCAGCACCCGAGACCGGACAGGAAACTCCTACAATGAGCAGTTCTTC.

CDR3 DNA: TGTGCCAGCAGCCCCGCCGCTGGCTACACCTTC. Translated, it gives CASSPAAGYTF. The chain joins TRBV2 to TRBJ1-2; D is ambiguous. Trimming stripped 6 bases from V and 7 bases from J, with 9 bases between. CDR3 length equals 11 residues. Germline V gives CDR1 SNHLY, CDR2 FYNNEI.

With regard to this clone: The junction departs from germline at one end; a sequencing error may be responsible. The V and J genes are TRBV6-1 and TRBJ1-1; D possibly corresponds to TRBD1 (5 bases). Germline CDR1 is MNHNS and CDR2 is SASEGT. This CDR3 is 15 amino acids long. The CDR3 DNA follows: TGTGCCAGCAGCGAAGCGGGTCGGGGCAGCACTGAAGCTTTCTTT. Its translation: CASSEAGRGSTEAFF.

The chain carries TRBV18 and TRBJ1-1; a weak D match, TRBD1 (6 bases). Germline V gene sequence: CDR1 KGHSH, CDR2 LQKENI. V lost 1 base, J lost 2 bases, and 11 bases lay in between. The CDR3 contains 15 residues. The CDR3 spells CASSPRNRVNTEAFF. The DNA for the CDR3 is TGTGCCAGCTCACCACGCAACAGGGTTAACACTGAAGCTTTCTTT.

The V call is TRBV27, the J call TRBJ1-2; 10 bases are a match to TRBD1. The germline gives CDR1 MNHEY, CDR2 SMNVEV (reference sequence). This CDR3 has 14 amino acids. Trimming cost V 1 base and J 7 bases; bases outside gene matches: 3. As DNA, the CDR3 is TGTGCCAGCAGTTTATGGGGGACAGGGGTTGGCTACACCTTC. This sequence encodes CASSLWGTGVGYTF.

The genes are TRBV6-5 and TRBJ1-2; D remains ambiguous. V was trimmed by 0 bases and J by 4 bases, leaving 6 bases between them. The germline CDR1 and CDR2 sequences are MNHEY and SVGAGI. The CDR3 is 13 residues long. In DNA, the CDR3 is TGTGCCAGCAGTTACTCGAATTTCTATGGCTACACCTTC. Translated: CASSYSNFYGYTF.

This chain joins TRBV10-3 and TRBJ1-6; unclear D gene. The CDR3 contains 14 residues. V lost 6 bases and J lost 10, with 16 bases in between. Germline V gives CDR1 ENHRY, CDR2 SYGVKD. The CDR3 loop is CAIRRDREESPLHF. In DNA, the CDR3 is TGTGCCATCAGGAGAGATCGGGAGGAGTCACCCCTCCACTTT.

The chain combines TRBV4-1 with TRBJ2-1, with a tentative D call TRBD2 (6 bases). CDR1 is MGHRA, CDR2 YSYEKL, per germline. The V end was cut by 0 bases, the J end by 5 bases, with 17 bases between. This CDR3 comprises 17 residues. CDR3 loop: CASSQDLRSGYHNEQFF. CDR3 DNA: TGCGCCAGCAGCCAAGATTTGAGAAGCGGGTACCACAATGAGCAGTTCTTC.

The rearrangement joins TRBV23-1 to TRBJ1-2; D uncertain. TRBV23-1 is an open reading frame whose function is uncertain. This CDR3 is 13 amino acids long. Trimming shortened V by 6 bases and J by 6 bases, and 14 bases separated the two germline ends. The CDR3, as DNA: TGCGCCAGCAGCGGGTCGGGAGGGAATGGCTACACCTTC. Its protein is CASSGSGGNGYTF.

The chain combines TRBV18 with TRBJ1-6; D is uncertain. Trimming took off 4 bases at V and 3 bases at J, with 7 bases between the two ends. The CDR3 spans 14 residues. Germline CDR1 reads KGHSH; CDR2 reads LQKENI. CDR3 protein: CASSRLDYNSPLHF. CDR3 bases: TGTGCCAGCTCACGGTTAGACTATAATTCACCCCTCCACTTT.

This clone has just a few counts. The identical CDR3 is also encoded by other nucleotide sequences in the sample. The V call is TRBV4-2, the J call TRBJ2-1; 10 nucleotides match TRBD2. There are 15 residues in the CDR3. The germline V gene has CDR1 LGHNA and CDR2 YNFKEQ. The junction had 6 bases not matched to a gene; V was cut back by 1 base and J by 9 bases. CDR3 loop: CASSQGSGGALEQFF. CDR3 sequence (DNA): TGTGCCAGCAGCCAAGGAAGCGGGGGGGCACTTGAGCAGTTCTTC.

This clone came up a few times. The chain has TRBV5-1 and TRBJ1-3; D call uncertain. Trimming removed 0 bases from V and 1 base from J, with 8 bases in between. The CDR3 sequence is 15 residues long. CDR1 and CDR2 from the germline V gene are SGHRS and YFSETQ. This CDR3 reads CASSLVPESGNTIYF. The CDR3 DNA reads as TGCGCCAGCAGCTTGGTGCCAGAATCTGGAAACACCATATATTTT.

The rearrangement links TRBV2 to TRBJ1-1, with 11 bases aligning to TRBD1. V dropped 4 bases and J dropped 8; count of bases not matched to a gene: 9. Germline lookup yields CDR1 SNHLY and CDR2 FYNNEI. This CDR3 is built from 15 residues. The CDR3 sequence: CASSGGQGAWGEAFF. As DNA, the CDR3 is TGTGCCAGCAGTGGTGGACAGGGGGCCTGGGGGGAAGCTTTCTTT.

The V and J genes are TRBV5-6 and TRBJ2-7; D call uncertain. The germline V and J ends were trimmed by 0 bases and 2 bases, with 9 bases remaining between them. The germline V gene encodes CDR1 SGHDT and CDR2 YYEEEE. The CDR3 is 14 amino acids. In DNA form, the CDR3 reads TGTGCCAGCAGCTTGGGGCGGTCGACCTACGAGCAGTACTTC. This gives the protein CASSLGRSTYEQYF.

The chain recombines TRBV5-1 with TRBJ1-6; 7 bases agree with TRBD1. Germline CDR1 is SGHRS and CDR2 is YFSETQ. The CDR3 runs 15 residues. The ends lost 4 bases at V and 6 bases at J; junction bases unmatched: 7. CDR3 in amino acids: CASSPPDRRNSPLHF. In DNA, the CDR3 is TGCGCCAGCAGCCCCCCGGACAGGCGTAATTCACCCCTCCACTTT.

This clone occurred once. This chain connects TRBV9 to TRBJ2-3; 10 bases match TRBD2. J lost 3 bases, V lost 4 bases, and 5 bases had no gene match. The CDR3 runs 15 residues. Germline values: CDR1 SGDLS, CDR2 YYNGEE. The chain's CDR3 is CASSLSGGLTDTQYF. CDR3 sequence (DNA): TGTGCCAGCAGCCTTAGCGGGGGGCTGACAGATACGCAGTATTTT.

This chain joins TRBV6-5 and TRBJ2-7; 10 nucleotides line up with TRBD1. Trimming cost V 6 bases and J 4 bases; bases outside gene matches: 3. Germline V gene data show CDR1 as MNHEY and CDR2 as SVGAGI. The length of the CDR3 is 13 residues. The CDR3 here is CASSRDRGYEQYF. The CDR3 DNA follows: TGTGCCAGCAGCCGGGACAGGGGTTACGAGCAGTACTTC.

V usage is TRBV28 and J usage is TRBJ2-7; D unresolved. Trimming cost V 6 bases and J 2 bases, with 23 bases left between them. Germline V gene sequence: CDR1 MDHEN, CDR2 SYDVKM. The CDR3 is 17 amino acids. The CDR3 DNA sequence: TGTGCCAGCAGCCCCACTCGCTTCGGCGACTCCACCTACGAGCAGTACTTC. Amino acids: CASSPTRFGDSTYEQYF.

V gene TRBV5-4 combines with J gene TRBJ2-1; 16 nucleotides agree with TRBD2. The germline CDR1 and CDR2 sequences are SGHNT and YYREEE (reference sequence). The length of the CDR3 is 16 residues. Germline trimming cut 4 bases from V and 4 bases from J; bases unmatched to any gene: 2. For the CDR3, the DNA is TGTGCCAGCAGCGCGGGACTAGCGGGAGGGTACAATGAGCAGTTCTTC. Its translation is CASSAGLAGGYNEQFF.

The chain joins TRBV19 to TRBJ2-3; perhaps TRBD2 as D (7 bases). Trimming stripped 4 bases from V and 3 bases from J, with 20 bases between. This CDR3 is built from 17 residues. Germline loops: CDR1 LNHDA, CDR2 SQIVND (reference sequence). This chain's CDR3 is CASSTQMGGLGTDTQYF. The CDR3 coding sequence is TGTGCCAGTAGTACCCAAATGGGGGGGCTTGGAACAGATACGCAGTATTTT.

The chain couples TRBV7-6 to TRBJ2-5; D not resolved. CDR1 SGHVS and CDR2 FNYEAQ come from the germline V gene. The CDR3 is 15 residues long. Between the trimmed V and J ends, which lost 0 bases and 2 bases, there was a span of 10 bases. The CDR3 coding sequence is TGTGCCAGCAGCTTAGCAGGGTCGAGGCAAGAGACCCAGTACTTC. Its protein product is CASSLAGSRQETQYF.